This is a list of T cell receptor beta chains from one sample in a study of response to subunit inactivated influenza vaccine. TCRdb used MiXCR to reprocess the RT-PCR reads, holding one entry per CDR3 protein. The data hold hundreds of thousands of distinct CDR3 sequences, with over 10% observed a single time. Specimen: PBMCs from blood, collected about 6 weeks after vaccination. The receptors stem from a man aged 50-59 years who received an inactivated influenza vaccine. Both conserved end residues are part of each CDR3. D genes are given only for firm matches. Only part of the rows carry a size: once, few, many, or a class if the clone is expanded.

J gene | V gene | clone size | D gene | CDR3 DNA | CDR3 protein
TRBJ2-1 | TRBV7-9 | NA | NA | TGTGCCAGCAGCTCTGACTCCTTCCAGCAGTTCTTC | CASSSDSFQQFF
TRBJ2-2 | TRBV29-1 | NA | TRBD2 | TGCAGCGTTGAACCCCTAGCGGGGGCTCGGACCGGGGAGCTGTTTTTT | CSVEPLAGARTGELFF
TRBJ1-4 | TRBV6-5 | NA | TRBD1 | TGTGCCAGCAGTTACTCGGGACAGGGTGGTGAAAAACTGTTTTTT | CASSYSGQGGEKLFF
TRBJ2-2 | TRBV13 | NA | TRBD1 | TGTGCCAGCAGCCCCGGGACAGGACCCCCCCACACCGGGGAGCTGTTTTTT | CASSPGTGPPHTGELFF
TRBJ2-1 | TRBV6-2/TRBV6-3 | NA | TRBD2 | TGTGCCAGCAGCCACCTAGCGGGAGAAATGAACAATGAGCAGTTCTTC | CASSHLAGEMNNEQFF
TRBJ1-2 | TRBV12-3/TRBV12-4 | many | NA | TGTGCCAGCAGTTTTAAAGCTAACTATGGCTACACCTTC | CASSFKANYGYTF
TRBJ2-1 | TRBV6-2/TRBV6-3 | many | TRBD2 | TGTGCCAGCAGGTCTAAGACTAGCGGCAGTTACAATGAGCAGTTCTTC | CASRSKTSGSYNEQFF
TRBJ2-3 | TRBV11-2 | NA | TRBD2 | TGTGCCAGCAGCTTAACGGCGGGAGCGGGGACTACGCAGTATTTT | CASSLTAGAGTTQYF
TRBJ2-7 | TRBV3-1 | few | NA | TGTGCCAGCAGCCTTCAGGGTTCCAACGAGCAGTACTTC | CASSLQGSNEQYF
TRBJ1-3 | TRBV5-6 | few | NA | TGTGCCAGCAGCTTCGGGAGTGGCCCTGGAAACACCATATATTTT | CASSFGSGPGNTIYF
TRBJ1-2 | TRBV29-1 | many | NA | TGCAGCGTTACCTGGGGGGGAGGCTATGGCTACACCTTC | CSVTWGGGYGYTF
TRBJ1-1 | TRBV12-3/TRBV12-4 | few | NA | TGTGCCAGCAGTTCATTAGACCAGAACACTGAAGCTTTCTTT | CASSSLDQNTEAFF
TRBJ2-2 | TRBV7-2 | few | NA | TGTGCCAGCAGATTCCACGCCACCGGGGAGCTGTTTTTT | CASRFHATGELFF
TRBJ1-5 | TRBV2 | NA | NA | TGTGCCAGCAGTGAAAACCGGGGATGGGCGGATCAGCCCCAGCATTTT | CASSENRGWADQPQHF
TRBJ1-3 | TRBV3-1 | few | NA | TGTGCCAGCAGCCAACAGGTCAGGACTGGAAACACCATATATTTT | CASSQQVRTGNTIYF
TRBJ1-1 | TRBV20-1 | once | NA | TGCAGTGCTACCTTAGCAACGGGACGTTTGAACACTGAAGCTTTCTTT | CSATLATGRLNTEAFF
TRBJ2-2 | TRBV28 | few | NA | TGTGCCAGCAAGGGGACATCGAACACCGGGGAGCTGTTTTTT | CASKGTSNTGELFF
TRBJ2-7 | TRBV4-3 | many | NA | TGCGCCAGCAGCCAAGATCTGGGGAACTACGAGCAGTACTTC | CASSQDLGNYEQYF
TRBJ2-3 | TRBV6-1 | many | TRBD2 | TGTGCCAGCAGACCCGGGGGGAGCACAGATACGCAGTATTTT | CASRPGGSTDTQYF
TRBJ2-5 | TRBV29-1 | few | NA | TGCAGCGTTGCCCCCTCAGAGACCCAGTACTTC | CSVAPSETQYF
TRBJ2-7 | TRBV10-3 | NA | TRBD1 | TGTGCCATCAGACCGGGACAGGCTCCGGACGAGCAGTACTTC | CAIRPGQAPDEQYF
TRBJ2-6 | TRBV2 | many | NA | TGTGCCAGCAGCTCCGGGGTATCTGGGGCCAACGTCCTGACTTTC | CASSSGVSGANVLTF
TRBJ2-5 | TRBV12-3/TRBV12-4 | few | TRBD2 | TGTGCCAGCAGTCCGATATTTAGCGGGGGGGAGACCCAGTACTTC | CASSPIFSGGETQYF
TRBJ2-2 | TRBV7-9 | few | NA | TGTGCCAGCAGCCTCCAGGACACCGGGGAGCTGTTTTTT | CASSLQDTGELFF
TRBJ1-6 | TRBV4-2 | few | NA | TGTGCCAGCAGCCAAGCGGGGAGAGGTTCACCCCTCCACTTT | CASSQAGRGSPLHF
TRBJ2-1 | TRBV14 | NA | NA | TGTGCCAGCAGCCAAAATCAACAGGATGAGCAGTTCTTC | CASSQNQQDEQFF
TRBJ1-2 | TRBV12-3/TRBV12-4 | few | NA | TGTGCCAGCAGTTTAATGGCGGAGGGAATCGGCGGCTACACCTTC | CASSLMAEGIGGYTF
TRBJ1-3 | TRBV12-3/TRBV12-4 | many | TRBD1 | TGTGCCAGCAGCTTAAGACAGGGGTCTAGCTCTGGAAACACCATATATTTT | CASSLRQGSSSGNTIYF
TRBJ2-7 | TRBV18 | few | NA | TGTGCCAGCTCACCGTCCGGGGCATCCTACGAGCAGTACTTC | CASSPSGASYEQYF
TRBJ2-3 | TRBV29-1 | NA | TRBD2 | TGCAGCGTTGAGAGTTGGCGGGAGGGCACAGATACGCAGTATTTT | CSVESWREGTDTQYF
TRBJ2-1 | TRBV4-1 | NA | TRBD1 | TGCGCCAGCAGCCGGTGGGTGGGACAGGGATACAATGAGCAGTTCTTC | CASSRWVGQGYNEQFF
TRBJ2-7 | TRBV3-1 | NA | NA | TGTGCCAGCAGCGACCATTTATACGAGCAGTACTTC | CASSDHLYEQYF
TRBJ2-1 | TRBV2 | NA | TRBD1 | TGTGCCAGCAGTAAGGACAGGCGGGAGCAGTTCTTC | CASSKDRREQFF
TRBJ2-7 | TRBV28 | few | NA | TGTGCCAGCACCCAAGGACAATACTACGAGCAGTACTTC | CASTQGQYYEQYF
TRBJ1-2 | TRBV4-1 | once | NA | TGCGCCAGCAGCGATCTGTTAAGCTGGACCCCAGTCCATGGCTACACCTTC | CASSDLLSWTPVHGYTF
TRBJ1-3 | TRBV3-1 | NA | NA | TGTGCCAGCAGCTCAGGGGTCTCTGGAAACACCATATATTTT | CASSSGVSGNTIYF